Listed below are T cell receptor beta chains from one sample, sequenced in a study of blood T cell repertoires in COVID-19. Sequenced by immunoSEQ multiplex PCR; TCRdb stores in-frame clones only, minus some. This table holds a few hundred thousand clones, 70% to 90% found once. The specimen was peripheral blood. The receptors stem from a woman of 80 years or more with acute or convalescent COVID-19. Both conserved end residues are part of each CDR3. The order of the fields is D gene, clone size, V gene, J gene, CDR3 protein, CDR3 DNA. The D gene is left open where the match is weak. Rows may omit the clone size; those that give it use once, few, many or a size class.

>TRBD2|.|TRBV5-1|TRBJ2-3
CASSLGASGGATDTQYF
TGCGCCAGCAGCTTGGGAGCTAGCGGGGGGGCAACAGATACGCAGTATTTT
>TRBD1|few|TRBV3-1/TRBV3-2|TRBJ2-7
CASSQVGQGVGEQYF
TGTGCCAGCAGCCAGGTGGGACAGGGAGTGGGTGAGCAGTACTTC
>.|few|TRBV30|TRBJ2-7
CAWSVLGDRGEQYF
TGTGCCTGGAGTGTACTCGGGGATCGGGGTGAGCAGTACTTC
>TRBD1|.|TRBV9|TRBJ2-3
CASSFPSLGQGARDTQYF
TGTGCCAGCAGCTTTCCCTCGCTGGGACAGGGGGCTAGGGATACGCAGTATTTT
>.|.|TRBV6-1|TRBJ2-1
CASSVPERVPGGNEQFF
TGTGCCAGCAGTGTACCAGAGAGGGTCCCAGGAGGCAATGAGCAGTTCTTC
>TRBD1|.|TRBV5-6|TRBJ1-2
CASSLVDRGQNYGYTF
TGTGCCAGCAGCTTGGTGGACAGGGGGCAGAACTATGGCTACACCTTC
>.|.|TRBV29-1|TRBJ2-7
CSVRDWGSYEQYF
TGCAGCGTCCGGGACTGGGGCTCCTACGAGCAGTACTTC
>.|.|TRBV12-3/TRBV12-4|TRBJ1-4
CASSRDRSEKLFF
TGTGCCAGCAGCCGCGACAGAAGTGAAAAACTGTTTTTT
>TRBD1|.|TRBV19|TRBJ1-2
CASHTGVRDGYTF
TGTGCCAGCCATACAGGGGTTCGAGATGGCTACACCTTC
>.|.|TRBV11-2|TRBJ1-4
CASSLEAGWREKLFF
TGTGCCAGCAGCTTAGAGGCAGGGTGGCGTGAAAAACTGTTTTTT
>.|once|TRBV18|TRBJ1-4
CASSHRGGHNEKLFF
TGTGCCAGCTCACACCGGGGGGGGCACAATGAAAAACTGTTTTTT
>TRBD1|.|TRBV6-5|TRBJ2-1
CATSRTGSYNEQFF
TGTGCCACCAGTCGGACAGGATCCTACAATGAGCAGTTCTTC
>.|.|TRBV18|TRBJ1-1
CASSPSGGWEAFF
TGTGCCAGCTCACCCTCGGGGGGGTGGGAAGCTTTCTTT
>TRBD2|.|TRBV9|TRBJ2-1
CASSVELAGAQSSYNEQFF
TGTGCCAGCAGCGTAGAACTAGCGGGGGCCCAGAGCTCCTACAATGAGCAGTTCTTC
>.|.|TRBV3-1/TRBV3-2|TRBJ1-6
CASSSGPNSPLHF
TGTGCCAGCAGCTCAGGGCCAAATTCACCCCTCCACTTT
>TRBD2|.|TRBV7-8|TRBJ2-2
CASSSLAGTSGTNPNTGELFF
TGTGCCAGCAGCTCTCTGGCCGGGACTAGCGGGACGAACCCGAACACCGGGGAGCTGTTTTTT